The rows below give T cell receptor beta chains drawn from one sample of a study of cytomegalovirus exposure and HLA in healthy donors. Generated by immunoSEQ multiplex PCR, the TCRdb table keeps only in-frame clones and is missing some. The sample has about 70,000 clones; 70% to 80% are singletons. The source material was PBMCs. All receptors come from a girl aged 5-17 years in good health and CMV-seropositive. CDR3s include the opening cysteine and the closing phenylalanine or tryptophan. A D gene is named only where the DNA matches it firmly. Not every row has a clone size; where given, it reads once, few, many or a size class.

TRBD1	.	TRBJ1-1	TRBV6-1	TGTGCCAGCAGTGGGGACAGTGAGAACACTGAAGCTTTCTTT	CASSGDSENTEAFF
TRBD1	.	TRBJ1-6	TRBV5-1	TGCGCCAGCAGGAGACAGGGTGAGAATTCACCCCTCCACTTT	CASRRQGENSPLHF
TRBD1	once	TRBJ1-1	TRBV7-6	TGTGCCAGCAGCTTGAGGAAGGGGGAGACAGGGCCGGAGAACACTGAAGCTTTCTTT	CASSLRKGETGPENTEAFF
TRBD1	.	TRBJ2-5	TRBV7-9	TGTGCCAGCAGCATTAAGCATTTCCGGGACAGCGACGAGACCCAGTACTTC	CASSIKHFRDSDETQYF
.	few	TRBJ2-3	TRBV2	TGTGCCAGCTCGATAAGCGATGGCACAGATACGCAGTATTTT	CASSISDGTDTQYF
TRBD1	once	TRBJ1-6	TRBV2	TGTGCCAGCAAGGACAGGAGCTCCTATAATTCACCCCTCCACTTT	CASKDRSSYNSPLHF
.	once	TRBJ1-3	TRBV4-2	TGTGCCAGCAGCCAAGATTCAAGGCCGGGTCGTGGAAACACCATATATTTT	CASSQDSRPGRGNTIYF
.	.	TRBJ1-2	TRBV30	TGTGCCTGGAGTTACTTGGGTCGGCAGGTCTATGGCTACACCTTC	CAWSYLGRQVYGYTF
TRBD1	.	TRBJ1-2	TRBV7-2	TGTGCCAGCAGCTTCCGACAGGGGGCGCTTGATGGCTACACCTTC	CASSFRQGALDGYTF
.	.	TRBJ1-1	TRBV7-9	TGTGCCAGCAGCGGATACCGGGCCGGGGGAACTGAAGCTTTCTTT	CASSGYRAGGTEAFF
TRBD1	few	TRBJ1-2	TRBV15	TGTGCCACCAGCAGGGAAGAGGGACAGCCCTATGGCTACACCTTC	CATSREEGQPYGYTF
TRBD2	.	TRBJ2-7	TRBV9	TGTGCCAGCGGGCCAGCGGGAGTATGGGAGCAGTACTTC	CASGPAGVWEQYF
TRBD1	.	TRBJ1-2	TRBV28	TGTGCCAGCAGCAAACAGGGGCATGGCTACACCTTC	CASSKQGHGYTF
.	few	TRBJ2-3	TRBV12-5	TGTGCTAGTGGTTTGTATGGGATGGGGCTACCCACAGATACGCAGTATTTT	CASGLYGMGLPTDTQYF
.	once	TRBJ2-7	TRBV28	TGTGCCAGCAGTTTAATGTCGGGCCAGGGTTCATTCGCGCAGTACTTC	CASSLMSGQGSFAQYF
TRBD1	once	TRBJ1-2	TRBV5-4	TGTGCCAGCAGCCACAACCCGGGACAGCAATTTCGCTATGGCTACACCTTC	CASSHNPGQQFRYGYTF
.	few	TRBJ2-2	TRBV28	TGTGCCAGCAGACCCCCCCAGGGGGGCCTGAACACCGGGGAGCTGTTTTTT	CASRPPQGGLNTGELFF
TRBD1	.	TRBJ2-5	TRBV7-9	TGTGCCAGCAGGCGACAGGGGGTGGGGCAAGAGACCCAGTACTTC	CASRRQGVGQETQYF
.	.	TRBJ1-1	TRBV29-1	TGCAGCGCTCAACCGGGACTCTCTGCACACATGAACACTGAAGCTTTCTTT	CSAQPGLSAHMNTEAFF
TRBD1	once	TRBJ1-5	TRBV4-1	TGCGCCAGCAGCCAAGTCGCGACAGGGTTTGGAAGCAATCAGCCCCAGCATTTT	CASSQVATGFGSNQPQHF
.	.	TRBJ1-2	TRBV21-1	TGTGCCAGCAGCAAAGTTCGGTCCTTGGTTAACTATGGCTACACCTTC	CASSKVRSLVNYGYTF
TRBD2	.	TRBJ2-5	TRBV4-1	TGCGCCAGCAGCCAAGATGGAGCGGGATTAGAGACCCAGTACTTC	CASSQDGAGLETQYF
.	.	TRBJ2-7	TRBV28	TGTGCCAGCAGTCCCCGGAATGGGGCGCTCTCCTACGAGCAGTACTTC	CASSPRNGALSYEQYF
.	.	TRBJ1-5	TRBV15	TGTGCCACCAGCAGAGGTGGCGGGTTCCAGCCCCAGCATTTT	CATSRGGGFQPQHF
.	.	TRBJ1-1	TRBV2	TGTGCCACTACGGAGGGCTTCGCTGAAGCTTTCTTT	CATTEGFAEAFF
.	few	TRBJ2-3	TRBV7-9	TGTGCCAGCAGTGTTGGTCTAGCGAGGGATACGCAGTATTTT	CASSVGLARDTQYF
TRBD2	.	TRBJ2-7	TRBV5-1	TGCGCCAGCAGCCCCGGGATGGGTGTCGGGGGGGACGAGCAGTACTTC	CASSPGMGVGGDEQYF
TRBD1	few	TRBJ1-3	TRBV6-6	TGTGCCAGCAGTTACCGGGACAGGGCTAACACCATATATTTT	CASSYRDRANTIYF
.	few	TRBJ1-1	TRBV5-6	TGTGCCAGCACCTGGGGGGGGCAGGCTTTCTTT	CASTWGGQAFF
TRBD2	.	TRBJ2-7	TRBV9	TGTGCCAGCAGCGTAGGTAGCGGGAGCTCCTACGAGCAGTACTTC	CASSVGSGSSYEQYF
TRBD1	.	TRBJ1-1	TRBV19	TGTGCCAGTAGGCCCCAAACCCCCTCAGGGGGCCTCGCTTTCTTT	CASRPQTPSGGLAFF
.	once	TRBJ2-7	TRBV27	TGTGCCAGCAGTTTTCGGCTAGCGAACGAGCAGTACTTC	CASSFRLANEQYF
TRBD2	.	TRBJ2-7	TRBV27	TGTGCCAGCAGTGGGGGGGTCTCCTACGAGCAGTACTTC	CASSGGVSYEQYF
.	.	TRBJ2-1	TRBV4-3	TGCGCCAGCAGCCAAGATGGAGACTTGGCCGTCGGCCCCTACAATGAGCAGTTCTTC	CASSQDGDLAVGPYNEQFF
.	.	TRBJ1-1	TRBV30	TGTGCCTGGAGTAATGGGGGGGCAGAGACTGAAGCTTTCTTT	CAWSNGGAETEAFF
TRBD2	.	TRBJ2-5	TRBV7-2	TGTGCCAGCAGCTTAGGGGGGGGAGAGACCCAGTACTTC	CASSLGGGETQYF
TRBD2	.	TRBJ2-3	TRBV25-1	TGTGCCAGCAGTGTCTCTAGCGGTACAGATACGCAGTATTTT	CASSVSSGTDTQYF
.	.	TRBJ2-5	TRBV5-4	TGTGCCAGCAGCCCCGCGGAGCAGGGTCTGGAAGAGACCCAGTACTTC	CASSPAEQGLEETQYF
TRBD1	medium-sized	TRBJ1-2	TRBV7-9	TGTGCCAGCAGCTTAGCGCAATCAGGGGGCAGAGATGGCTACACCTTC	CASSLAQSGGRDGYTF
TRBD1	.	TRBJ1-5	TRBV19	TGTGCCAGTAACGACAGGGATCAGCCCCAGCATTTT	CASNDRDQPQHF
TRBD1	once	TRBJ1-2	TRBV29-1	TGCAGCGTTGGGGACAGGGACTATGGCTACACCTTC	CSVGDRDYGYTF
.	.	TRBJ1-5	TRBV2	TGTGCCAGCAGTACAGGGCTCAATCAGCCCCAGCATTTT	CASSTGLNQPQHF
.	.	TRBJ2-7	TRBV28	TGTGCCAGCGACACGCAGGGGGGCCTAAAAGTAGGGGAGCAGTACTTC	CASDTQGGLKVGEQYF
TRBD1	once	TRBJ1-2	TRBV29-1	TGCAGCGGGGACAGGGTGACTGGCTACACCTTC	CSGDRVTGYTF
.	few	TRBJ2-7	TRBV29-1	TGCAGCGTTGAAGAAGCCGGTTCGTCTGAGCAGTACTTC	CSVEEAGSSEQYF
.	.	TRBJ2-3	TRBV2	TGTGCCAGCACGAGGCTAGCCGAAAATACGCAGTATTTT	CASTRLAENTQYF